This is a list of T cell receptor beta chains from one sample in a study of early T cells in non-severe SARS-CoV-2 infection. One entry per CDR3 protein results from TCRdb running MiXCR on the 5' RACE reads. The table records about 60,000 distinct CDR3 sequences, roughly 12% of them present only once. The material sequenced was whole blood. The receptor set was obtained from an adult who was a healthcare worker with PCR-confirmed SARS-CoV-2 infection or an uninfected control (not recorded which). Both conserved end residues are part of each CDR3. A D gene is named only where the DNA matches it firmly. Clone size is not always given. Where it is, it says once, few, many or a class for expanded clones.

d_call j_call v_call clone_size cdr3_nt cdr3_aa
- TRBJ2-2 TRBV7-9 - TGTGCCAGCAGCTTAGCGGATACGGGGTCGGACACCGGGGAGCTTTTTTTT CASSLADTGSDTGELFF
- TRBJ2-2 TRBV20-1 many TGCAGTGCCCCTAACACCGGGGAGCTGTTTTTT CSAPNTGELFF
- TRBJ2-4 TRBV15 - TGTGCCACCAGCCAGCAGGACATTCAGTACTTC CATSQQDIQYF
- TRBJ1-2 TRBV3-1 - TGTGCCAGCAGCCAGTGGGACCTTAACTATGGCTACACCTTC CASSQWDLNYGYTF
- TRBJ1-2 TRBV20-1 - TGCAGTGCGCCACTCTATGGCTACACCTTC CSAPLYGYTF
- TRBJ2-1 TRBV28 few TGTGCCAGCAGTGTAACCGGGACACCTTACAATGAGCAGTTCTTC CASSVTGTPYNEQFF
- TRBJ2-7 TRBV6-6 few TGTGCCAGCAGTTTGCAGAGCGGGCCGAGCTCCTACGAGCAGTACTTC CASSLQSGPSSYEQYF
- TRBJ1-1 TRBV27 few TGTGCCAGCAGTTTATCTTCAGGACAGACCCCAGGTGGCACTGAAGCTTTCTTT CASSLSSGQTPGGTEAFF
- TRBJ2-7 TRBV5-6 many TGTGCCAGCAGCTTGCTAGGATCGACTAATTACGAGCAGTACTTC CASSLLGSTNYEQYF
- TRBJ1-1 TRBV11-3 - TGTGCCAGCAGCAAAGGGCGGGGTACTGAAGCTTTCTTT CASSKGRGTEAFF
- TRBJ1-1 TRBV2 few TGTGCCAGCAGTGACAGGTTGCACACTGAAGTTTTCTTT CASSDRLHTEVFF
- TRBJ1-1 TRBV18 - TGTGCCAGCTCACCACCCTCTCTCCAGGGGAACACTGAAGCTTTCTTT CASSPPSLQGNTEAFF
- TRBJ2-7 TRBV5-1 many TGCGCCAGCAGCTTGTGGGGACGGAGCTCCTACGAGCAGTACTTC CASSLWGRSSYEQYF
- TRBJ2-2 TRBV5-1 few TGCGCCAGCAGCCTGGGGACAACCGGGGAGCTGTTTTTT CASSLGTTGELFF
- TRBJ1-2 TRBV7-9 - TGTGCCAGCAGCACCAGCCCGGGGACCGGGGTTGGCTACACCTTC CASSTSPGTGVGYTF
TRBD2 TRBJ2-1 TRBV6-5 - TGTGCCAGCAGTAGGGGACTAGCACCTAACGAGCAGTTCTTC CASSRGLAPNEQFF
- TRBJ2-5 TRBV7-9 many TGTGCCAGCAGCTTGCCTATGAGCGCCCAGTACTTC CASSLPMSAQYF
- TRBJ2-7 TRBV27 - TGTGCCAGCAGCCCGTGGGGCTTTTTCTACGAGCAGTACTTC CASSPWGFFYEQYF
- TRBJ2-2 TRBV7-9 few TGTGCCAGCAGCGCGAAACAGGGAGTCAACACCGGGGAGCTGTTTTTT CASSAKQGVNTGELFF
- TRBJ2-7 TRBV5-5 - TGTGCCAGCAGCCCACATGGGGACTACGAGCAGTACTTC CASSPHGDYEQYF
- TRBJ2-3 TRBV6-5 few TGTGCCAGCAGTACCCCGCCTAGCGTCACAGATACGCAGTATTTT CASSTPPSVTDTQYF
- TRBJ1-1 TRBV12-5 few TGTGCTAGTGGTTTGGGCTCCGTGAACACTGAAGCTTTCTTT CASGLGSVNTEAFF
TRBD1 TRBJ2-4 TRBV7-2 - TGTGCCAGCAGCTTTGGGAACAGGGGTGACATTCAGTACTTC CASSFGNRGDIQYF
- TRBJ2-5 TRBV20-1 few TGCAGTGCTAGCCCAGCGGCCCAAGAGACCCAGTACTTC CSASPAAQETQYF
- TRBJ1-4 TRBV28 many TGTGCCAGCGCTATGGGGGGAGCCGGAGAAGAAAAACTGTTTTTT CASAMGGAGEEKLFF
- TRBJ2-1 TRBV29-1 - TGCAGCGCCGGCCGTGGCGAGGTCTCAGATGAGCAGTTCTTC CSAGRGEVSDEQFF
- TRBJ1-3 TRBV29-1 - TGCAACCTCGCATGCTCCGGAAACACCATATATTTT CNLACSGNTIYF
TRBD2 TRBJ2-1 TRBV11-3 many TGTGCCAGCAGCTTAGTGTCTAGCGGGCCCTACAATGAGCAGTTCTTC CASSLVSSGPYNEQFF
- TRBJ2-2 TRBV7-3 few TGTGCCAGCAGCTTGCTGAACACCGGGGAGCTGTTTTTT CASSLLNTGELFF